The 20 T cell receptor beta chains given below trace back to one sample, sequenced in a study of control samples from healthy donors and cancer patients. The method was immunoSEQ multiplex PCR; TCRdb's version includes in-frame clones alone and lacks a portion of them. The sample has over 200,000 clones, around 79% seen once. Material: PBMCs. Source of these receptors: a woman in her sixties with lung cancer.

A note on this clone: In the same sample, other DNA sequences code for this CDR3. The J gene is TRBJ1-1, the V gene TRBV2; possibly TRBD1 for D (5 bases). Germline lookup yields CDR1 SNHLY and CDR2 FYNNEI. The length of the CDR3 is 13 residues. V was shortened by 3 bases and J by 2 bases, with 7 bases between the two germline ends. CDR3 nucleotides: TGTGCCAGCAGTGACCAGGGAAACACTGAAGCTTTCTTT. This sequence encodes CASSDQGNTEAFF.

The rearrangement joins TRBV7-9 to TRBJ1-1; D gene uncertain. The CDR3 is made up of 13 amino acids. Trimming cost V 1 base and J 1 base, with 4 bases left between them. CDR1 and CDR2 (germline): SEHNR, FQNEAQ (reference sequence). DNA for the CDR3: TGTGCCAGCAGCTTAGAGCAGAACACTGAAGCTTTCTTT. Its translation is CASSLEQNTEAFF.

The chain uses TRBV12-3 or TRBV12-4 and TRBJ1-3, with D perhaps TRBD1 (5 bases). Deletions cut 5 bases from V and 11 bases from J, with 13 bases between. CDR3 size: 12 residues. The chain's CDR3 is CASSLPGGAIYF. The CDR3, as DNA: TGTGCCAGCAGTCTACCTGGGGGGGCCATATATTTT.

V gene TRBV7-9 combines with J gene TRBJ2-5; 10 positions agree with TRBD2. V gave up 6 bases and J gave up 2 bases; unmatched junction bases: 3. This CDR3 has 14 residues. The germline V gene encodes CDR1 SEHNR and CDR2 FQNEAQ (reference sequence). The DNA for the CDR3 is TGTGCCAGCAGGGGACTAGCGTGGCAAGAGACCCAGTACTTC. It codes for CASRGLAWQETQYF.

The chain carries TRBV3-1 (or the pseudogene TRBV3-2) and TRBJ2-7, with D unresolved. V lost 1 base, J lost 4 bases, and 14 bases lay in between. The germline V gene has CDR1 LGHDT and CDR2 YNNKEL (reference sequence). The CDR3 has 15 amino acids. The CDR3 region has the DNA TGTGCCAGCAGCCAAGGGCCTGCGCGAGGATACGAGCAGTACTTC. This sequence encodes CASSQGPARGYEQYF.

The gene calls are TRBV5-1 and TRBJ2-1; D gene ambiguous. The CDR3 is made up of 15 amino acids. The germline V gene encodes CDR1 SGHRS and CDR2 YFSETQ. V lost 0 bases and J 5 bases, leaving 12 bases between the germline ends. In DNA, the CDR3 is TGCGCCAGCAGCTTGGCCGGCCGCGTGGACAATGAGCAGTTCTTC. It is translated as CASSLAGRVDNEQFF.

The rearrangement uses TRBV11-2 and TRBJ1-2, with D perhaps matching TRBD1 (5 bases). The V end was cut by 3 bases, the J end by 2 bases, with 10 bases between. The CDR3 runs to 14 residues. Germline V gene data show CDR1 as SGHAT and CDR2 as FQNNGV. In DNA, the CDR3 is TGTGCCAGCAGCTTTTCGGGGCAGAACTATGGCTACACCTTC. Protein: CASSFSGQNYGYTF.

The CDR3 nucleotides are TGTGCCAGCAGCCAAGGGGACATTAGCAATCAGCCCCAGCATTTT. Translation: CASSQGDISNQPQHF. J is TRBJ1-5 and V is TRBV4-2; weak D call: TRBD1 (6 bases). Between the trimmed V and J ends, which lost 1 base and 0 bases, there was a span of 7 bases. The CDR3 has 15 residues. CDR1 and CDR2 (germline): LGHNA, YNFKEQ.

V and J are TRBV5-1 and TRBJ1-4, with no clear D. Trimming left V 4 bases short and J 7 bases short, with 11 bases between. The CDR3 is made up of 13 amino acids. Germline values: CDR1 SGHRS, CDR2 YFSETQ. The CDR3 coding sequence is TGCGCCAGCAGCCAGAGCCCCGGTGAAAAACTGTTTTTT. Protein: CASSQSPGEKLFF.

The chain recombines TRBV10-3 with TRBJ1-2; TRBD1 aligns across 9 bases. CDR3 length: 13 residues. The J segment lost 5 bases and the V segment lost 2 bases, leaving 0 bases of the junction unmatched. Germline-derived CDR1 and CDR2 are ENHRY and SYGVKD. DNA for the CDR3: TGTGCCATCAGTGAGGGACAGGGGTATGGCTACACCTTC. Protein product: CAISEGQGYGYTF.

This clone was observed a handful of times. V gene TRBV2 combines with J gene TRBJ2-7; the D gene is possibly TRBD1 (6 bases). Trimming pared 8 bases from V and 0 bases from J, leaving 11 bases between. Germline assignment: CDR1 SNHLY and CDR2 FYNNEI. The CDR3 is made up of 13 amino acids. The CDR3 region is CASGRDTSYEQYF. The CDR3 DNA is TGTGCCAGCGGCCGGGACACCTCCTACGAGCAGTACTTC.

This chain uses TRBV29-1 with TRBJ2-2; D is perhaps TRBD1 or TRBD2 (6 bases each). Deletions cut 4 bases from V and 0 bases from J, with 12 bases between. The CDR3 spans 15 residues. Germline CDR1 reads SQVTM; CDR2 reads ANQGSEA. The DNA for the CDR3 is TGCAGCGTTGTACCGGGGGCGACGAACACCGGGGAGCTGTTTTTT. Protein sequence: CSVVPGATNTGELFF.

This rearrangement joins TRBV5-1 to TRBJ2-1; 7 bases fit TRBD2. This CDR3 spans 15 amino acids. Germline assignment: CDR1 SGHRS and CDR2 YFSETQ. Trimming took 2 bases from V and 7 from J; bases not matched to a gene: 9. DNA of the CDR3: TGCGCCAGCAGCTTCGGGACTAACCCTAGGAATGAGCAGTTCTTC. Translation: CASSFGTNPRNEQFF.

J is TRBJ1-2 and V is TRBV28; D uncertain. Deletions cut 3 bases from V and 5 bases from J, with 7 bases between. Germline CDR1 and CDR2: MDHEN and SYDVKM. The CDR3 sequence is 12 residues long. The CDR3 DNA is TGTGCCAGCAGTTTGCAAGAATATGGCTACACCTTC. Its translation is CASSLQEYGYTF.

Here the CDR3 DNA reads TGTGCCAGCAGCTTGTTAGGGGCGCGAAGCTCCTACGAGCAGTACTTC. Translating it yields CASSLLGARSSYEQYF. This chain connects TRBV5-4 to TRBJ2-7; tentatively, D is TRBD1 (5 bases). CDR3 size: 16 residues. Trimming cost V 1 base and J 0 bases, with 14 bases left between them. The germline gives CDR1 SGHNT, CDR2 YYREEE (reference sequence).

The chain has TRBV5-1 and TRBJ1-2, with 9 bases matching TRBD1. Germline CDR1 is SGHRS and CDR2 is YFSETQ. The CDR3 length is 14 residues. Trimming removed 7 bases from V and 7 bases from J; junction bases left unmatched: 11. CDR3 sequence (DNA): TGCGCCAGCGGGATAGGACAGGGGATCTCTGGCTACACCTTC. Protein sequence: CASGIGQGISGYTF.

For the CDR3, the DNA is TGTGCCAGCAATACCCGACTAGCGGGGGGGCGGCGAGAGACCCAGTACTTC. Translation gives CASNTRLAGGRRETQYF. This chain connects TRBV3-1 (or the pseudogene TRBV3-2) to TRBJ2-5; TRBD2 matches 14 bases. V lost 7 bases, J lost 4 bases, and 11 bases stayed unmatched. Germline values: CDR1 LGHDT, CDR2 YNNKEL (reference sequence). The CDR3 loop spans 17 amino acids.

This clone was seen a handful of times. The rearrangement uses TRBV10-3 and TRBJ1-6; tentative D call: TRBD1 (5 bases). Looked up from germline, CDR1 is ENHRY and CDR2 is SYGVKD. There are 15 residues in the CDR3. V lost 10 bases and J lost 6, with 19 bases in between. The CDR3 region is CATNDQQGANSPLHF. Here the CDR3 DNA reads TGTGCCACCAACGATCAGCAAGGGGCTAATTCACCCCTCCACTTT.

Only one count was recorded for this clone. In DNA form, the CDR3 reads TGTGCCAGTAGTCCGGCCCCCGTTCGGCCCCAGCATTTT. Translating gives CASSPAPVRPQHF. The V call is TRBV19, the J call TRBJ1-5, with D unclear. Germline CDR1 reads LNHDA; CDR2 reads SQIVND (reference sequence). This CDR3 is built from 13 residues. Trimming took off 5 bases at V and 9 bases at J, with 14 bases between the two ends.

A few counts support this clone. This chain connects TRBV7-2 to TRBJ2-1; D perhaps matches TRBD1 (5 bases). The germline CDR1 and CDR2 sequences are SGHTA and FQGNSA. V was shortened by 5 bases and J by 8 bases, with 13 bases between the two germline ends. The CDR3 has 13 amino acids. CDR3 nucleotides: TGTGCCAGCAGCCGGACACGTGGGGATGAGCAGTTCTTC. This encodes CASSRTRGDEQFF.